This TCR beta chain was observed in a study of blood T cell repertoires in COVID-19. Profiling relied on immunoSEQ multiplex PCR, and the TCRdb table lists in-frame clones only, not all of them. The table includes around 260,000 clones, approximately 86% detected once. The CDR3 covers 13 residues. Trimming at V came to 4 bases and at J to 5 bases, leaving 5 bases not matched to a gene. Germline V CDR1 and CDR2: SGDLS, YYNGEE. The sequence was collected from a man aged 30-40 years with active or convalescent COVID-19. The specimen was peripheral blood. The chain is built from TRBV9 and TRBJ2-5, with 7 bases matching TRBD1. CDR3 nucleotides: TGTGCCAGCAGCTCACTACAGGGGGAGACCCAGTACTTC. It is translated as CASSSLQGETQYF.